A single sample is the source of the 32 T cell receptor beta chains below, sequenced in a study of control samples from healthy donors and cancer patients. This table comes from immunoSEQ multiplex PCR, and its TCRdb copy is limited to in-frame clones, with some not included. The profile shows about 110,000 clones, approximately 90% of them singletons. The sample comprised PBMCs. The receptors derive from a woman aged 60-75 years with lung cancer.

J is TRBJ2-2 and V is TRBV4-2, with D possibly matching TRBD2 (7 bases). The germline V gene encodes CDR1 LGHNA and CDR2 YNFKEQ. The CDR3 has 15 residues. Trimming cost V 4 bases and J 5 bases, with 14 bases left between them. The CDR3, as DNA: TGTGCCAGCAGCCCACTAGGGGGGGGAACCGGGGAGCTGTTTTTT. This gives the protein CASSPLGGGTGELFF.

V is TRBV18 and J is TRBJ2-7; 15 bases fit TRBD2. The CDR3 loop spans 16 amino acids. V lost 5 bases and J lost 2; bases outside the gene matches: 4. CDR1 is KGHSH, CDR2 LQKENI, per germline. CDR3 in DNA: TGTGCCAGCTCAGGGACTAGCGGGGGGCTAACCTACGAGCAGTACTTC. Amino acid sequence: CASSGTSGGLTYEQYF.

The CDR3 loop is CASSPTKGAVYGYTF. CDR3 nucleotides: TGTGCCAGCAGCCCCACGAAGGGGGCAGTCTATGGCTACACCTTC. The chain is built from TRBV3-1 (or the pseudogene TRBV3-2) and TRBJ1-2; 7 bases agree with TRBD1. This CDR3 has 15 amino acids. Germline lookup yields CDR1 LGHDT and CDR2 YNNKEL (reference sequence). The V and J ends lost 4 bases and 4 bases, in that order; junction bases with no gene match: 9.

The chain carries TRBV7-3 and TRBJ2-3, with 12 bases fitting TRBD1. Unmatched junction bases numbered 2, after V lost 2 bases and J lost 2 bases. This CDR3 spans 16 amino acids. The germline gives CDR1 SGHTA, CDR2 FQGTGA. The CDR3 reads CASSLLGQGATDTQYF. The CDR3 nucleotides read TGTGCCAGCAGCTTATTGGGACAGGGGGCCACAGATACGCAGTATTTT.

The sample holds a few counts of this clone. The rearrangement joins TRBV19 to TRBJ1-5, with 9 bases aligning to TRBD1. Germline CDR1 LNHDA, CDR2 SQIVND (reference sequence). The CDR3 sequence is 15 residues long. The junction had 13 bases not matched to a gene; V was cut back by 9 bases and J by 7 bases. CDR3 coding DNA: TGTGCCAGCCATATCCCGGGACAGGGAAGACAGCCCCAGCATTTT. Protein product: CASHIPGQGRQPQHF.

The chain couples TRBV19 to TRBJ2-1, with 13 bases aligning to TRBD2. CDR3 length: 16 amino acids. V lost 7 bases to trimming and J lost 3 bases; unmatched junction nucleotides: 6. Germline V lookup: CDR1 LNHDA, CDR2 SQIVND (reference sequence). CDR3 sequence: CASTRTSGSVYNEQFF. CDR3 sequence (DNA): TGTGCCAGTACCCGGACTAGCGGGAGTGTCTACAATGAGCAGTTCTTC. Combining the CDR3 with reference TRBV19 and TRBJ2-1 gives the whole variable domain DGGITQSPKYLFRKEGQNVTLSCEQNLNHDAMYWYRQDPGQGLRLIYYSQIVNDFQKGDIAEGYSVSREKKESFPLTVTSAQKNPTAFYLCASTRTSGSVYNEQFFGPGTRLTVL.

The V call is TRBV6-1, the J call TRBJ1-1; perhaps TRBD1 as D (5 bases). V lost 3 bases to trimming and J lost 1 base, with 9 bases between them. This CDR3 comprises 14 residues. In germline, CDR1 is MNHNS, CDR2 SASEGT. As DNA, the CDR3 is TGTGCCAGCAGTGATGGGCAGGGGAACACTGAAGCTTTCTTT. It is translated as CASSDGQGNTEAFF.

The chain links TRBV5-4 to TRBJ2-6; D is perhaps TRBD2 (5 bases). Germline CDR1 is SGHNT and CDR2 is YYREEE (reference sequence). The CDR3 sequence is 16 residues long. V lost 0 bases and J lost 1, with 8 bases in between. Written as DNA, the CDR3 is TGTGCCAGCAGCTTGGAACGGGGATCTGGGGCCAACGTCCTGACTTTC. This encodes CASSLERGSGANVLTF.

This chain uses TRBV6-5 with TRBJ2-5, with TRBD2 matching over 9 bases. Trimming took 5 bases from V and 4 from J; bases not matched to a gene: 8. The CDR3 contains 15 residues. Germline V gene lookup returns CDR1 MNHEY and CDR2 SVGAGI. CDR3 nucleotide sequence: TGTGCCAGCAGTCCCTTTGCGGGAGGGCCAGAGACCCAGTACTTC. It is translated as CASSPFAGGPETQYF.

The rearrangement uses TRBV6-2 or TRBV6-3 and TRBJ1-2, with D possibly matching TRBD1 (6 bases). V dropped 2 bases and J dropped 0 bases, with 13 bases sitting between them. Germline V gene data show CDR1 as MNHEY and CDR2 as SVGEGT. CDR3 length: 16 residues. CDR3 in amino acids: CASSYNPTGTNYGYTF. CDR3 nucleotides: TGTGCCAGCAGTTACAACCCCACAGGGACTAACTATGGCTACACCTTC.

In this sample, this clone turned up a few times. This rearrangement joins TRBV7-2 to TRBJ2-7, with D perhaps TRBD1 or TRBD2 (5 bases each). Germline V gene data show CDR1 as SGHTA and CDR2 as FQGNSA. CDR3 length: 14 amino acids. V lost 5 bases and J 7 bases, leaving 18 bases between the germline ends. This CDR3 reads CASSDGTEVGEQYF. CDR3 DNA: TGTGCCAGCAGCGACGGGACCGAGGTGGGAGAGCAGTACTTC.

The CDR3: CASTTSGPRGYNEQFF. CDR3 DNA: TGTGCCAGTACCACCAGTGGACCCCGAGGATACAATGAGCAGTTCTTC. This chain links TRBV19 with TRBJ2-1, with D unresolved. The CDR3 totals 16 residues. Germline V gives CDR1 LNHDA, CDR2 SQIVND (reference sequence). V was shortened by 7 bases and J by 4 bases, with 20 bases between the two germline ends. Supplemented by reference TRBV19 and TRBJ2-1, the full variable domain reads DGGITQSPKYLFRKEGQNVTLSCEQNLNHDAMYWYRQDPGQGLRLIYYSQIVNDFQKGDIAEGYSVSREKKESFPLTVTSAQKNPTAFYLCASTTSGPRGYNEQFFGPGTRLTVL.

As for this clone: The sample contains more than one DNA sequence encoding this CDR3. The chain links TRBV6-4 to TRBJ1-5; D gene unclear. Per germline, CDR1 MRHNA and CDR2 SNTAGT. The V and J ends lost 3 bases and 1 base respectively, with 4 bases between them. The CDR3 runs 13 residues. The CDR3, as DNA: TGTGCCAGCAGTGAAGGGAGCAATCAGCCCCAGCATTTT. Its protein product is CASSEGSNQPQHF.

The chain employs TRBV9 and TRBJ1-3; D not certain. Germline V gives CDR1 SGDLS, CDR2 YYNGEE. The CDR3 totals 14 residues. V was trimmed by 3 bases and J by 0 bases, leaving 7 bases between them. CDR3 nucleotides: TGTGCCAGCAGCGACAGCTCCTCTGGAAACACCATATATTTT. Protein sequence: CASSDSSSGNTIYF.

This clone was seen many times. The gene calls are TRBV10-3 and TRBJ1-6; D not resolved. V was shortened by 8 bases and J by 5 bases, with 10 bases between the two germline ends. CDR3 length: 13 residues. Per germline, CDR1 ENHRY and CDR2 SYGVKD. The CDR3 DNA reads as TGTGCCATCTCACCAGCTAATAATTCACCCCTCCACTTT. Its translation: CAISPANNSPLHF.

The V gene is TRBV7-9, the J gene TRBJ2-7, with 8 bases lining up with TRBD1. The CDR3 sequence is 16 residues long. The V segment lost 5 bases and the J segment 3 bases; nucleotides outside the gene matches: 12. Looked up from germline, CDR1 is SEHNR and CDR2 is FQNEAQ (reference sequence). The CDR3 DNA follows: TGTGCCAGCAGCCCCATACGGGGACAGGAAGACTACGAGCAGTACTTC. Protein sequence: CASSPIRGQEDYEQYF.

The rearrangement links TRBV12-5 to TRBJ2-7; 11 positions agree with TRBD1. The V gene end was trimmed by 2 bases and the J gene end by 4 bases; junction bases not matched to a gene: 7. There are 16 residues in the CDR3. Germline CDR1 reads LGHNT; CDR2 reads FRNRAP. CDR3 DNA: TGTGCTAGTGGTTTGTCACGGACAGGGGGCTTGTACGAGCAGTACTTC. Residues: CASGLSRTGGLYEQYF.

The chain employs TRBV7-8 and TRBJ2-1, with 9 bases that match TRBD2. This CDR3 region has 15 residues. After removal of 2 bases from V and 7 bases from J, the junction contained 6 bases not matched to a gene. The germline CDR1 and CDR2 sequences are SGHVS and FQNEAQ. Written as DNA, the CDR3 is TGTGCCAGCAGCTTAATTGCGGGAGGGGGTAATGAGCAGTTCTTC. As protein: CASSLIAGGGNEQFF.

J is TRBJ2-5 and V is TRBV7-3; D is unresolved. Trimming shortened V by 3 bases and J by 5 bases, and 10 bases separated the two germline ends. This CDR3 has 13 amino acids. From germline, CDR1 is SGHTA and CDR2 FQGTGA. In DNA form, the CDR3 reads TGTGCCAGCAGCTTCCGGGTAGGGGAGACCCAGTACTTC. Translation: CASSFRVGETQYF.

V and J are TRBV10-3 and TRBJ1-5; no clear D gene. This CDR3 comprises 15 residues. The V end lost 0 bases, the J end lost 0 bases, and 6 bases lay between the germline ends. Per germline, CDR1 ENHRY and CDR2 SYGVKD. CDR3 in DNA: TGTGCCATCAGTGAGTCCCCTGTTAGCAATCAGCCCCAGCATTTT. Amino acids: CAISESPVSNQPQHF.

In DNA form, the CDR3 reads TGTGCCAGTAGTTTGGGGCGCTGGACCTACGAGCAGTACTTC. Amino acid sequence: CASSLGRWTYEQYF. The chain carries TRBV19 and TRBJ2-7; weak D call: TRBD1 (5 bases). Germline CDR1 LNHDA, CDR2 SQIVND (reference sequence). Trimming took off 5 bases at V and 2 bases at J, with 13 bases between the two ends. This CDR3 comprises 14 residues.

The chain combines TRBV11-1 with TRBJ2-3; D gene ambiguous. The V gene lost 1 base and the J gene lost 0 bases, with 2 bases spanning the gap. Germline CDR1 is SGHAT and CDR2 is FQDESV (reference sequence). The CDR3 loop spans 13 amino acids. This CDR3 is CASSLGSTDTQYF. CDR3 DNA: TGTGCCAGCAGCTTAGGTAGCACAGATACGCAGTATTTT.

This clone appeared a single time. The CDR3 nucleotides are TGTGCCAGCAGCTTGGGCAGCTGGTACGAGCAGTACTTC. Amino acid sequence: CASSLGSWYEQYF. The rearrangement links TRBV7-2 to TRBJ2-7; no clear D. V was trimmed by 3 bases and J by 4 bases, leaving 10 bases between them. Germline CDR1 reads SGHTA; CDR2 reads FQGNSA. This CDR3 is built from 13 residues. Together with reference TRBV7-2 and TRBJ2-7, the CDR3 gives the full variable domain: GAGVSQSPSNKVTEKGKDVELRCDPISGHTALYWYRQSLGQGLEFLIYFQGNSAPDKSGLPSDRFSAERTGGSVSTLTIQRTQQEDSAVYLCASSLGSWYEQYFGPGTRLTVT.

The chain is built from TRBV30 and TRBJ2-3; TRBD1 is a possible D gene (5 bases). The germline CDR1 and CDR2 sequences are GTSNPN and SVGIG (reference sequence). CDR3 size: 15 residues. Trimming took 2 bases from V and 2 from J, leaving 14 bases between them. Written as DNA, the CDR3 is TGTGCCTGGAGTCAGACAGCCGCATTCACAGATACGCAGTATTTT. Protein: CAWSQTAAFTDTQYF.

The rearrangement joins TRBV2 to TRBJ1-2; possibly TRBD1 for D (5 bases). Per germline, CDR1 SNHLY and CDR2 FYNNEI. CDR3 length: 13 residues. V was pared by 6 bases and J by 6 bases, with 14 bases between. In DNA form, the CDR3 reads TGTGCCAGCAGGATTGCCAGGGAGAATGGCTACACCTTC. Its translation: CASRIARENGYTF.

The CDR3 protein is CASSVGGKAGDLYGYTF. CDR3 coding DNA: TGTGCCAGCAGCGTGGGCGGAAAGGCAGGGGATTTGTATGGCTACACCTTC. The J gene is TRBJ1-2, the V gene TRBV9; possibly TRBD1 for D (6 bases). The CDR3 runs to 17 residues. The V gene lost 2 bases and the J gene lost 5 bases, with 22 bases spanning the gap. CDR1 is SGDLS, CDR2 YYNGEE, per germline. Complete variable domain (other parts from reference TRBV9 and TRBJ1-2): DSGVTQTPKHLITATGQRVTLRCSPRSGDLSVYWYQQSLDQGLQFLIQYYNGEERAKGNILERFSAQQFPDLHSELNLSSLELGDSALYFCASSVGGKAGDLYGYTFGSGTRLTVV.

This clone was picked up one time. CDR3 residues: CASSYLQGGETQYF. The CDR3, as DNA: TGTGCCAGCAGTTACCTACAGGGTGGGGAGACCCAGTACTTC. This chain joins TRBV6-5 and TRBJ2-5; a weak D match, TRBD1 (6 bases). The V end was cut by 2 bases, the J end by 5 bases, with 12 bases between. The germline V gene has CDR1 MNHEY and CDR2 SVGAGI. The CDR3 runs to 14 residues.

This chain uses TRBV5-1 with TRBJ1-1, with 9 positions matching TRBD1. The germline gives CDR1 SGHRS, CDR2 YFSETQ. J was trimmed by 8 bases and V by 4 bases; bases with no gene match: 6. The CDR3 runs to 13 residues. Written as DNA, the CDR3 is TGCGCCAGCAGCCGGGACAGGGAGGGCGAAGCTTTCTTT. This sequence encodes CASSRDREGEAFF.

The DNA of the CDR3 is TGTGCCAGTAGCCCCTTTGACGGAAACAATCAGCCCCAGCATTTT. Amino acids: CASSPFDGNNQPQHF. The V and J genes are TRBV19 and TRBJ1-5; no definite D call. Germline values: CDR1 LNHDA, CDR2 SQIVND (reference sequence). CDR3 length: 15 residues. V was trimmed by 6 bases and J by 3 bases, leaving 15 bases between them.

V gene TRBV4-2 combines with J gene TRBJ2-3; TRBD2 might be the D (6 bases). The V end was cut by 4 bases, the J end by 3 bases, with 8 bases between. CDR1 and CDR2 from the germline V gene are LGHNA and YNFKEQ. This CDR3 has 13 amino acids. The CDR3 sequence is CASSLAGTDTQYF. The CDR3 DNA reads TGTGCCAGCAGCCTCGCGGGGACAGATACGCAGTATTTT.

The rearrangement uses TRBV19 and TRBJ1-1; TRBD1 matches 10 bases. CDR3 size: 14 residues. V lost 4 bases and J lost 5; bases outside the gene matches: 4. The V gene's germline CDR1 is LNHDA and CDR2 SQIVND (reference sequence). The CDR3, as DNA: TGTGCCAGTAGTACGGACAGGGGGGGGACTGAAGCTTTCTTT. Translated, it gives CASSTDRGGTEAFF. The variable domain in full, completed from reference TRBV19 and TRBJ1-1, reads DGGITQSPKYLFRKEGQNVTLSCEQNLNHDAMYWYRQDPGQGLRLIYYSQIVNDFQKGDIAEGYSVSREKKESFPLTVTSAQKNPTAFYLCASSTDRGGTEAFFGQGTRLTVV.

This chain links TRBV9 with TRBJ2-3, with D possibly being TRBD2 (6 bases). Germline CDR1 reads SGDLS; CDR2 reads YYNGEE. The length of the CDR3 is 14 residues. With 0 bases removed from V and 12 bases from J, the gap between germline ends came to 17 bases. CDR3 in amino acids: CASSVATGGLQQYF. The CDR3 coding sequence is TGTGCCAGCAGCGTAGCTACCGGGGGATTACAACAGTATTTT.